Reported below is one TCR beta chain. The data were produced by immunoSEQ multiplex PCR, yet TCRdb's version contains in-frame clones alone and is incomplete. The table has 280,000 or so clones, approximately 83% seen once. This record comes from a study of blood T cell repertoires in COVID-19. This CDR3 region has 12 residues. Germline values: CDR1 LGHDT, CDR2 YNNKEL (reference sequence). The V gene lost 3 bases and the J gene lost 7 bases, with 4 bases spanning the gap. The J gene is TRBJ1-6, the V gene TRBV3-1 (or the pseudogene TRBV3-2), with D uncertain. This TCR came from a man in his thirties or forties who had recovered from COVID-19. Sequenced: PBMCs or T cells enriched from blood (not recorded which). This CDR3 is CASSHPNSPLHF. The CDR3 nucleotides are TGTGCCAGCAGCCATCCGAATTCACCCCTCCACTTT.